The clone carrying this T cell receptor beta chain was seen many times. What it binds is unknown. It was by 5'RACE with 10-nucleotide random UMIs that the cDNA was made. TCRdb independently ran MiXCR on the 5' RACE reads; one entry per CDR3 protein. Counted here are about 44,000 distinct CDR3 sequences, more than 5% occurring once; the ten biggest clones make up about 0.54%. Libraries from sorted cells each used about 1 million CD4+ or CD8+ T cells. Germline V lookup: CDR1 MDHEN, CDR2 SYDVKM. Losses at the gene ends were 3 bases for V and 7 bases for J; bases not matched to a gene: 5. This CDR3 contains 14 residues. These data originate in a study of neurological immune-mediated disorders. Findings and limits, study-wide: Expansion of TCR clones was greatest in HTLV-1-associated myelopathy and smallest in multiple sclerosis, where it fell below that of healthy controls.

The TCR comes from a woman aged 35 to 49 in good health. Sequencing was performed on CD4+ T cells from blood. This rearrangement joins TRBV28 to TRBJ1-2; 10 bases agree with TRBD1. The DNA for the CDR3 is TGTGCCAGCAGTTTTAACGGACAGGGGGTTGGCTACACCTTC. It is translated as CASSFNGQGVGYTF.